A single TCR beta chain is shown here with its context. Antigen: not known. The V and J ends lost 2 bases and 9 bases, in that order; junction bases with no gene match: 5. The CDR3 sequence is 16 residues long. Germline V gives CDR1 MDHEN, CDR2 SYDVKM. The method was immunoSEQ multiplex PCR; TCRdb's version includes in-frame clones alone and lacks a portion of them. Of some 2.3 million clones listed, more than 80% are singletons. The sample originates from a study of shared clonotypes between healthy human individuals. It was into CD45RA+ naive and CD45RA-negative memory subsets that the CD4+ cells were split. General study points: Researchers sampled blood only, noting tissue repertoires likely differ.

Sample: naive CD4+ T cells from PBMCs. The subset is: CD45RA+ positively selected. The chain is built from TRBV28 and TRBJ2-1; 15 bases are shared with TRBD2. The receptor was derived from a man aged 18 to 30 in good health. Some clones in this sample may be carry-over from other donors' samples. The CDR3 DNA reads as TGTGCCAGCAGTTTAGCCGGACTAGCGGGAGGGGGTGAGCAGTTCTTC. Protein product: CASSLAGLAGGGEQFF. Filled out from reference TRBV28 and TRBJ2-1, the complete variable domain reads DVKVTQSSRYLVKRTGEKVFLECVQDMDHENMFWYRQDPGLGLRLIYFSYDVKMKEKGDIPEGYSVSREKKERFSLILESASTNQTSMYLCASSLAGLAGGGEQFFGPGTRLTVL.